The present entry profiles one T cell receptor (beta chain) with its context. Some clones are missing from TCRdb's copy, which holds only in-frame ones; the method was immunoSEQ multiplex PCR. Of hundreds of thousands of clones listed, over 85% are singletons. This record comes from a study of blood T cell repertoires in COVID-19. CDR1 and CDR2 from the germline V gene are LGHDT and YNNKEL (reference sequence). The CDR3 runs 14 residues. Unmatched junction bases numbered 7, after V lost 3 bases and J lost 7 bases. Participant ages covered roughly 18 to 89 years across 20 to 30 US areas. This TCR was sampled from a woman in her thirties with acute COVID-19. This chain joins TRBV3-1 (or the pseudogene TRBV3-2) and TRBJ1-2; TRBD1 matches at 8 bases. Sequences were obtained from PBMCs or T cells enriched from blood (not recorded which). CDR3 sequence (DNA): TGTGCCAGCAGCCACAGGGGGCGAGAGCGTGGCTACACCTTC. Its translation is CASSHRGRERGYTF.